This passage covers 28 T cell receptor beta chains from one sample sequenced in a study of T cell repertoires in cytomegalovirus infection. TCRdb used MiXCR to reprocess the reads, holding one entry per CDR3 protein. The sample lists some 77,000 distinct CDR3 sequences, roughly 3.6% occurring once. The sequenced sample consisted of PBMCs. All receptors come from a human donor in good health (CMV status not recorded). Some clones in this sample may be carry-over from other donors' samples.

This clonotype was seen many times. The rearrangement uses TRBV6-5 and TRBJ2-2; weak D call: TRBD1 (5 bases). V dropped 2 bases and J dropped 4 bases, with 11 bases sitting between them. The CDR3 runs to 15 residues. CDR1 and CDR2 (germline): MNHEY, SVGAGI. In DNA, the CDR3 is TGTGCCAGCAGTTACGTGACAGTCGGCACCGGGGAGCTGTTTTTT. Amino acids: CASSYVTVGTGELFF.

The sample holds many counts of this clonotype. The chain uses TRBV7-2 and TRBJ2-3; 7 nucleotides line up with TRBD2. J was trimmed by 1 base and V by 5 bases; bases with no gene match: 9. CDR3 length equals 16 residues. CDR1 and CDR2 (germline): SGHTA, FQGNSA. As DNA, the CDR3 is TGTGCCAGCAGCCTTATGGTCCGGGGGGGCACAGATACGCAGTATTTT. Translation gives CASSLMVRGGTDTQYF.

This clonotype was detected ten times or more. This chain links TRBV19 with TRBJ2-6; D ambiguous. Between the trimmed V and J ends, which lost 10 bases and 0 bases, there was a span of 13 bases. In germline, CDR1 is LNHDA, CDR2 SQIVND (reference sequence). This CDR3 comprises 15 residues. In DNA, the CDR3 is TGTGCCACCACACAGTTACACTCTGGGGCCAACGTCCTGACTTTC. The encoded protein is CATTQLHSGANVLTF.

This clonotype was recorded many times. The CDR3 DNA is TGTGCCAGCAGGCTCGGACAGGGAACGAACACTGAAGCTTTCTTT. Its translation: CASRLGQGTNTEAFF. The V gene is TRBV6-2 or TRBV6-3, the J gene TRBJ1-1; 8 nucleotides match TRBD1. Trimming at V came to 6 bases and at J to 1 base, leaving 7 bases not matched to a gene. Germline loops: CDR1 MNHEY, CDR2 SVGEGT. The CDR3 has 15 residues.

In this sample, this clonotype turned up many times. The V and J genes are TRBV6-5 and TRBJ1-1; TRBD1 aligns across 8 bases. V lost 1 base, J lost 4 bases, and 8 bases stayed unmatched. The CDR3 runs to 16 residues. CDR1 and CDR2 from the germline V gene are MNHEY and SVGAGI. The CDR3 DNA sequence: TGTGCCAGCAGTTACTTCGACAGGGGAAGGACCACTGAAGCTTTCTTT. Protein: CASSYFDRGRTTEAFF.

This clonotype was counted many times. The genes are TRBV12-3 or TRBV12-4 and TRBJ1-3; 9 positions match TRBD1. J gave up 2 bases and V 6 bases, and 5 bases lay outside the gene matches. There are 15 residues in the CDR3. CDR3 in amino acids: CASSLRQGAGNTIYF. For the CDR3, the DNA is TGTGCCAGCAGCCTAAGACAGGGGGCTGGAAACACCATATATTTT.

This clonotype was counted ten times or more. V usage is TRBV7-2 and J usage is TRBJ1-1; 9 bases align to TRBD1. CDR3 length: 20 amino acids. Germline V lookup: CDR1 SGHTA, CDR2 FQGNSA. Unmatched junction bases numbered 15, after V lost 1 base and J lost 0 bases. The CDR3, as DNA: TGTGCCAGCAGCTTAGGGACAGGGGCTACATTTAGCTTCATGAACACTGAAGCTTTCTTT. Its protein is CASSLGTGATFSFMNTEAFF.

This clonotype was picked up many times. The chain employs TRBV7-2 and TRBJ2-1, with 9 bases aligning to TRBD1. The germline V gene encodes CDR1 SGHTA and CDR2 FQGNSA. Losses at the gene ends were 0 bases for V and 6 bases for J; bases not matched to a gene: 6. CDR3 length: 16 amino acids. The CDR3 DNA reads as TGTGCCAGCAGCTTAGCATCGGGACAGGGCGGCAATGAGCAGTTCTTC. This gives the protein CASSLASGQGGNEQFF. The complete variable domain, with remaining parts taken from reference TRBV7-2 and TRBJ2-1, reads GAGVSQSPSNKVTEKGKDVELRCDPISGHTALYWYRQSLGQGLEFLIYFQGNSAPDKSGLPSDRFSAERTGGSVSTLTIQRTQQEDSAVYLCASSLASGQGGNEQFFGPGTRLTVL.

This clonotype showed up many times. The chain recombines TRBV12-3 or TRBV12-4 with TRBJ1-5; D remains unclear. Trimming removed 8 bases from V and 7 bases from J, with 9 bases in between. The CDR3 covers 11 residues. CDR3 sequence: CASGFEQPQHF. CDR3 sequence (DNA): TGTGCCAGCGGGTTTGAGCAGCCCCAGCATTTT.

In its sample, this clonotype was seen many times. The CDR3 bases are TGTGCCAGCAGTTCCGGGACAGGGCTGGGGACCCAGTACTTC. Translating it yields CASSSGTGLGTQYF. V and J are TRBV6-1 and TRBJ2-5, with 9 bases aligning to TRBD1. Unmatched junction bases numbered 8, after V lost 5 bases and J lost 7 bases. The CDR3 covers 14 residues. CDR1 and CDR2 from the germline V gene are MNHNS and SASEGT.

This clonotype was seen repeatedly, ten times or more. The chain is built from TRBV6-8 and TRBJ1-1, with D unclear. Germline-derived CDR1 and CDR2 are MNHGY and SAAAGT. The CDR3 runs to 12 residues. V gave up 11 bases and J gave up 0 bases, with 10 bases separating them. The chain's CDR3 is CASLTVNTEAFF. The DNA for the CDR3 is TGTGCCTCCCTCACAGTGAACACTGAAGCTTTCTTT.

This clonotype appeared many times. This chain uses TRBV7-2 with TRBJ2-1; D uncertain. This CDR3 comprises 15 residues. Looked up from germline, CDR1 is SGHTA and CDR2 is FQGNSA. V was clipped by 1 base and J by 8 bases, with 15 bases between them. The CDR3 here is CASSLGPKTSDEQFF. The CDR3 bases are TGTGCCAGCAGCTTAGGGCCGAAGACAAGCGATGAGCAGTTCTTC.

The sample holds many counts of this clonotype. The CDR3 spells CASSYGIGGYGYTF. CDR3 coding DNA: TGTGCCAGCAGTTACGGGATAGGGGGCTATGGCTACACCTTC. The chain links TRBV6-5 to TRBJ1-2; a weak D match, TRBD1 (6 bases). With 2 bases removed from V and 4 bases from J, the gap between germline ends came to 11 bases. This CDR3 spans 14 amino acids. The germline CDR1 and CDR2 sequences are MNHEY and SVGAGI.

This clonotype was found many times. J is TRBJ2-5 and V is TRBV7-2; a possible D gene is TRBD2 (5 bases). Trimming shortened V by 4 bases and J by 5 bases, and 8 bases separated the two germline ends. Germline assignment: CDR1 SGHTA and CDR2 FQGNSA. CDR3 size: 12 residues. For the CDR3, the DNA is TGTGCCAGCAGCTCTAGAGGGGAGACCCAGTACTTC. Translation: CASSSRGETQYF.

This clonotype was detected many times. One end of the junction is discordant with germline, which a read error may explain. For the CDR3, the DNA is TGTGCCAGCAGCGAAGGGTACGAATACGAAAAACTGTTTTTT. This encodes CASSEGYEYEKLFF. This chain connects TRBV6-1 to TRBJ1-4, with D uncertain. Germline-derived CDR1 and CDR2 are MNHNS and SASEGT. The CDR3 runs to 14 residues.

V and J are TRBV7-2 and TRBJ2-2; D might be TRBD1 (5 bases). This CDR3 spans 17 amino acids. V lost 1 base, J lost 3 bases, and 15 bases lay in between. Germline assignment: CDR1 SGHTA and CDR2 FQGNSA. The CDR3 DNA is TGTGCCAGCAGCTTAGGATGGGGCGGCTCGTACACCGGGGAGCTGTTTTTT. Protein product: CASSLGWGGSYTGELFF.

This clonotype was counted at least ten times. The chain links TRBV7-6 to TRBJ2-7, with a possible D match to TRBD1 (5 bases). CDR1 and CDR2 from the germline V gene are SGHVS and FNYEAQ. CDR3 size: 14 residues. The V end lost 5 bases, the J end lost 4 bases, and 15 bases lay between the germline ends. The CDR3 region has the DNA TGTGCCAGCAGCCAGGGCTCCTTCTTGTACGAGCAGTACTTC. As protein: CASSQGSFLYEQYF. The full variable domain, in which reference TRBV7-6 and TRBJ2-7 provide the parts outside the CDR3, is GAGVSQSPRYKVTKRGQDVALRCDPISGHVSLYWYRQALGQGPEFLTYFNYEAQQDKSGLPNDRFSAERPEGSISTLTIQRTEQRDSAMYRCASSQGSFLYEQYFGPGTRLTVT.

The sample holds many counts of this clonotype. The chain couples TRBV12-3 or TRBV12-4 to TRBJ2-7; weak D call: TRBD1 (5 bases). The CDR3 contains 14 residues. V was pared by 4 bases and J by 3 bases, with 13 bases between. CDR3 DNA: TGTGCCAGCAGTTCCCAGGGAATCGGCTACGAGCAGTACTTC. Its protein is CASSSQGIGYEQYF.

This clonotype has at least ten counts. The chain carries TRBV7-8 and TRBJ2-5; D gene ambiguous. In germline, CDR1 is SGHVS, CDR2 FQNEAQ. The CDR3 has 17 amino acids. V was cut by 5 bases and J by 1 base, with 20 bases left in between. As DNA, the CDR3 is TGTGCCAGCAGCCACGCCTCGACATACGGGCCCCAAGAGACCCAGTACTTC. Translated: CASSHASTYGPQETQYF.

This clonotype was observed at least ten times. This chain joins TRBV14 and TRBJ1-2; D is possibly TRBD1 (5 bases). CDR1 and CDR2 from the germline V gene are SGHDN and FVKESK. This CDR3 is 12 amino acids long. Trimming pared 3 bases from V and 9 bases from J, leaving 11 bases between. CDR3 nucleotide sequence: TGTGCCAGCAGCCATTCCGGGACCCGCTACACCTTC. Protein sequence: CASSHSGTRYTF.

This clonotype was recorded at least ten times. The DNA for the CDR3 is TGTGCCAGTAGTGCGGACAATGAGCAGTTCTTC. It encodes CASSADNEQFF. The V gene is TRBV19, the J gene TRBJ2-1, with D uncertain. V dropped 5 bases and J dropped 5 bases, with 4 bases sitting between them. CDR1 LNHDA and CDR2 SQIVND come from the germline V gene (reference sequence). The CDR3 runs to 11 residues.

This clonotype has at least ten counts. CDR3 residues: CASSSSVYEQYF. The CDR3 DNA reads as TGTGCCAGCAGCTCCTCAGTCTACGAGCAGTACTTC. The gene calls are TRBV11-2 and TRBJ2-7; D ambiguous. V was shortened by 4 bases and J by 3 bases, with 7 bases between the two germline ends. CDR1 and CDR2 (germline): SGHAT, FQNNGV. The CDR3 is 12 amino acids. The full variable domain, completed using reference TRBV11-2 and TRBJ2-7, is EAGVAQSPRYKIIEKRQSVAFWCNPISGHATLYWYQQILGQGPKLLIQFQNNGVVDDSQLPKDRFSAERLKGVDSTLKIQPAKLEDSAVYLCASSSSVYEQYFGPGTRLTVT.

At least ten counts were recorded for this clonotype. This chain links TRBV7-2 with TRBJ1-5, with TRBD1 matching over 7 bases. From germline, CDR1 is SGHTA and CDR2 FQGNSA. The ends lost 5 bases at V and 7 bases at J; junction bases unmatched: 5. The CDR3 runs to 13 residues. This chain's CDR3 is CASSVGRGQPQHF. For the CDR3, the DNA is TGTGCCAGCAGCGTTGGCAGGGGGCAGCCCCAGCATTTT.

V usage is TRBV9 and J usage is TRBJ2-1, with D possibly matching TRBD1 (5 bases). CDR3 length: 14 amino acids. Looked up from germline, CDR1 is SGDLS and CDR2 is YYNGEE. Trimming took 4 bases from V and 4 from J, leaving 12 bases between them. The CDR3 loop is CASSFSRVYNEQFF. Written as DNA, the CDR3 is TGTGCCAGCAGCTTTAGCAGGGTTTACAATGAGCAGTTCTTC.

This clonotype showed up many times. The chain has TRBV4-3 and TRBJ1-6, with TRBD1 identical over 9 bases. CDR3 length: 13 residues. The V gene end was trimmed by 8 bases and the J gene end by 6 bases; junction bases not matched to a gene: 2. CDR1 LGHNA and CDR2 YSLEER come from the germline V gene. CDR3 in amino acids: CASGQGSNSPLHF. The CDR3 DNA is TGCGCCAGCGGACAGGGGAGTAATTCACCCCTCCACTTT.

Ten or more counts support this clonotype. This chain links TRBV6-5 with TRBJ1-6; a weak D match, TRBD1 (5 bases). Trimming removed 6 bases at V and 9 bases at J, with 18 bases between. Germline V gene lookup returns CDR1 MNHEY and CDR2 SVGAGI. The CDR3 length is 15 residues. Here the CDR3 DNA reads TGTGCCAGCAGCCGCGGGGGAGGCTTGGGTTCACCCCTCCACTTT. As protein: CASSRGGGLGSPLHF.

Ten or more counts support this clonotype. CDR3 sequence: CSARGPFGGNTEAFF. The CDR3 DNA reads as TGCAGTGCTAGAGGGCCGTTTGGAGGAAACACTGAAGCTTTCTTT. The chain uses TRBV20-1 and TRBJ1-1; D remains ambiguous. The germline V gene encodes CDR1 DFQATT and CDR2 SNEGSKA (reference sequence). Trimming left V 1 base short and J 2 bases short, with 14 bases between. The CDR3 totals 15 residues.

Many counts were recorded for this clonotype. The chain employs TRBV28 and TRBJ2-7; 7 positions match TRBD1. The V gene end was trimmed by 5 bases and the J gene end by 2 bases; junction bases not matched to a gene: 3. Germline loops: CDR1 MDHEN, CDR2 SYDVKM. CDR3 length equals 13 residues. The CDR3 coding sequence is TGTGCCAGCAGTCGACAGGGAGCCTACGAGCAGTACTTC. Encoded protein: CASSRQGAYEQYF. The complete variable domain, with remaining parts taken from reference TRBV28 and TRBJ2-7, reads DVKVTQSSRYLVKRTGEKVFLECVQDMDHENMFWYRQDPGLGLRLIYFSYDVKMKEKGDIPEGYSVSREKKERFSLILESASTNQTSMYLCASSRQGAYEQYFGPGTRLTVT.